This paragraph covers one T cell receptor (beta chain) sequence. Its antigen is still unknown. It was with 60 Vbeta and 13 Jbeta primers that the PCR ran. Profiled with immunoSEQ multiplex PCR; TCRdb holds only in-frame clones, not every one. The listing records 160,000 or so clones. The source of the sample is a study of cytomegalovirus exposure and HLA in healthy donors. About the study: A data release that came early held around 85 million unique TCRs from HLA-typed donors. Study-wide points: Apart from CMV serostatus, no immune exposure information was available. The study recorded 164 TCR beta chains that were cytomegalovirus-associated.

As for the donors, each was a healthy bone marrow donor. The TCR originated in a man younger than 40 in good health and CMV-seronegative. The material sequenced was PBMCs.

Written as DNA, the CDR3 is TGTGCCACCAGCAGAGATCGGGTAAACACTGAAGCTTTCTTT. This translates into CATSRDRVNTEAFF. The V and J genes are TRBV15 and TRBJ1-1; no firm D call. V was trimmed by 0 bases and J by 2 bases, leaving 7 bases between them. This CDR3 contains 14 residues. Germline V gene lookup returns CDR1 LNHNV and CDR2 YYDKDF (reference sequence).